This T cell receptor (beta chain) was recovered during a study of blood T cell repertoires in COVID-19. Study-wide context: COVID-19 samples, acute and convalescent, were from the United States, Italy and Spain. PBMCs, B-cell-depleted T cells, or T cells provided the cDNA or gDNA that made up the material.

This CDR3 is built from 14 residues. Trimming shortened V by 4 bases and J by 7 bases, and 14 bases separated the two germline ends. CDR1 and CDR2 (germline): MNHEY, SVGEGT. The authors' processing: Nucleated cell number was recorded as an estimate derived from reference gene primer amplification. TCRdb keeps only in-frame clones here, not all; method: immunoSEQ multiplex PCR. That table is the source of V, J and clone size, and D and trimming were worked out from the DNA. In the table there are some 240,000 clones, 84% of which are singletons. Sequenced material: peripheral blood. This TCR came from a woman aged 40 to 50 who had recovered from COVID-19. This chain links TRBV6-2 or TRBV6-3 with TRBJ2-1, with a possible D match to TRBD2 (5 bases). As DNA, the CDR3 is TGTGCCAGCAGTTGGCTAGCACCGGCTAATGAGCAGTTCTTC. Residues: CASSWLAPANEQFF.